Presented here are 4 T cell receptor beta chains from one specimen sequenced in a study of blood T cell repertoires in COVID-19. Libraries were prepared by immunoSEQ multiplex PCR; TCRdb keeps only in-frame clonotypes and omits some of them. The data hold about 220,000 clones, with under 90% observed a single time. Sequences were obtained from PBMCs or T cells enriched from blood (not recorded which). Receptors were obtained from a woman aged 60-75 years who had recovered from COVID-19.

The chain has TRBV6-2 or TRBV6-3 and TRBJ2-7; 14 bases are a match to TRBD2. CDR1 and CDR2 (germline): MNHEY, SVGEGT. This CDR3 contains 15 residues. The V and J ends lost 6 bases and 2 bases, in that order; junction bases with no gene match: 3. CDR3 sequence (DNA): TGTGCCAGCAGCTGGGGACTAGCGGGAGCCTACGAGCAGTACTTC. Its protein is CASSWGLAGAYEQYF.

The CDR3 DNA reads TGCGCCAGCAGCGAGCGCGGGCTTGGGCTAGCGGGCGGCAATGAGCAGTTCTTC. Its protein is CASSERGLGLAGGNEQFF. The rearrangement joins TRBV5-1 to TRBJ2-1, with 8 positions matching TRBD2. Germline V lookup: CDR1 SGHRS, CDR2 YFSETQ. The junction had 18 bases not matched to a gene; V was cut back by 4 bases and J by 6 bases. CDR3 size: 18 residues.

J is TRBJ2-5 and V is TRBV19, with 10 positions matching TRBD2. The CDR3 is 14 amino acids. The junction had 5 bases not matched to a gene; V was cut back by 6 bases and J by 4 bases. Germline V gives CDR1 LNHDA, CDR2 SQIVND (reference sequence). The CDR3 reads CASRERGGTETQYF. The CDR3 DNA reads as TGTGCCAGTAGGGAGCGGGGGGGCACAGAGACCCAGTACTTC.

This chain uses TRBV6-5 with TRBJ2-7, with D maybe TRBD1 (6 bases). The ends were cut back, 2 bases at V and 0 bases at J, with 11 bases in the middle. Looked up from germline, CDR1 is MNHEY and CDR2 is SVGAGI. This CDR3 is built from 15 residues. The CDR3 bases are TGTGCCAGCAGTTACCTCAAGGGGGTCTCCTACGAGCAGTACTTC. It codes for CASSYLKGVSYEQYF.